The present TCR beta chain was sequenced within a study of beta chain features in type 1 diabetes. The study, taken as a whole, reports: Shortening of TCRB CDR3s, moderate but significant, appeared in all four CD4+ subsets of Type 1 diabetes patients.

Turning to this clone: Its antigen is not identified.

The study reverse transcribed the entire isolated RNA, so it sequenced expressed TCRB transcripts. Libraries were prepared by immunoSEQ multiplex PCR; TCRdb keeps only in-frame clonotypes and omits some of them. This sample has roughly 100,000 clones, with 28% found just once. Germline V gives CDR1 LNHDA, CDR2 SQIVND (reference sequence). Trimming removed 5 bases from V and 1 base from J; junction bases left unmatched: 6. This CDR3 is built from 15 residues. The chain joins TRBV19 to TRBJ2-5, with 8 bases that match TRBD2. Sequenced input: central memory CD4+ T cells from blood. This clonotype was obtained from a woman aged 18-35 years with type 1 diabetes. CDR3 amino acids: CASSGASGPQETQYF. CDR3 DNA: TGTGCCAGTAGTGGGGCTAGCGGGCCCCAAGAGACCCAGTACTTC.